The rows below give T cell receptor beta chains drawn from one sample of a study of shared clonotypes between healthy human individuals. Here immunoSEQ multiplex PCR was the method, and the copy in TCRdb shows in-frame clones only, minus some. The table has some 2.1 million clones, 85% to 95% seen once. The material sequenced was naive CD4+ T cells sorted from blood. The receptors derive from a man aged 18 to 35 in good health. CDR3s include the opening cysteine and the closing phenylalanine or tryptophan. The order of the fields is J gene, V gene, clone size, D gene, CDR3 protein, CDR3 DNA. A D gene is named only where the DNA matches it firmly. The size field is filled for only some rows; it gives once, few, many or a size class.

TRBJ2-5	TRBV5-4	.	.	CASSLDVSRQETQYF	TGTGCCAGCAGCTTGGACGTGTCACGACAAGAGACCCAGTACTTC
TRBJ2-7	TRBV7-2	.	.	CASSLAPTNYEQYF	TGTGCCAGCAGCTTAGCGCCGACAAACTACGAGCAGTACTTC
TRBJ2-5	TRBV30	.	TRBD2	CAWSVLAGGSTATQETQYF	TGTGCCTGGAGTGTACTTGCGGGGGGGAGTACTGCTACCCAAGAGACCCAGTACTTC
TRBJ2-1	TRBV5-5	.	.	CASSRVRYNEQFF	TGTGCCAGCAGCCGGGTCCGGTACAATGAGCAGTTCTTC
TRBJ2-3	TRBV4-3	.	TRBD2	CASSLSRGRGTDTQYF	TGCGCCAGCAGCTTGAGCCGCGGGAGGGGCACAGATACGCAGTATTTT
TRBJ1-2	TRBV9	once	TRBD1	CASSTRDRGDYGYTF	TGTGCCAGCAGCACTCGGGACAGGGGAGATTATGGCTACACCTTC
TRBJ2-3	TRBV19	.	TRBD1	CASRSGGADTQYF	TGTGCCAGTAGGTCAGGGGGTGCAGATACGCAGTATTTT
TRBJ2-2	TRBV7-9	.	.	CASSPSSTTRGGELFF	TGTGCCAGCAGCCCGAGCTCGACCACCCGAGGAGGGGAGCTGTTTTTT
TRBJ2-2	TRBV28	.	.	CASSLGQHTGELFF	TGTGCCAGCAGTTTAGGACAGCACACCGGGGAGCTGTTTTTT
TRBJ1-1	TRBV18	.	.	CASSQNPRKMNTEAFF	TGTGCCAGCTCTCAAAACCCTCGGAAAATGAACACTGAAGCTTTCTTT
TRBJ2-7	TRBV5-5	.	TRBD1	CASSETGTYEQYF	TGTGCCAGCAGCGAGACAGGGACCTACGAGCAGTACTTC
TRBJ2-5	TRBV9	.	TRBD1	CASSVSGGLGETQYF	TGTGCCAGCAGCGTATCAGGGGGCCTTGGAGAGACCCAGTACTTC
TRBJ2-5	TRBV10-3	.	.	CAISVGSNGFQETQYF	TGTGCCATCAGTGTGGGATCGAACGGGTTCCAAGAGACCCAGTACTTC
TRBJ1-6	TRBV7-9	few	.	CASSFAGDSPLHF	TGTGCCAGCAGCTTCGCCGGCGATTCACCCCTCCACTTT
TRBJ2-5	TRBV19	.	TRBD2	CASSIMGGETQYF	TGTGCCAGTAGTATTATGGGGGGGGAGACCCAGTACTTC
TRBJ2-2	TRBV30	.	.	CAWSVLETGELFF	TGTGCCTGGAGTGTATTGGAGACCGGGGAGCTGTTTTTT
TRBJ2-5	TRBV11-3	once	.	CASSLTWGQETQYF	TGTGCCAGCAGCTTAACATGGGGCCAAGAGACCCAGTACTTC
TRBJ1-6	TRBV9	.	.	CASSVENYNSPLHF	TGTGCCAGCAGCGTAGAAAACTATAATTCACCCCTCCACTTT
TRBJ1-1	TRBV6-1	.	.	CASSETSTEAFF	TGTGCCAGCAGTGAAACGAGCACTGAAGCTTTCTTT
TRBJ2-3	TRBV28	.	TRBD2	CASSLGRRGDTQYF	TGTGCCAGCAGTTTAGGGCGGCGGGGGGATACGCAGTATTTT
TRBJ1-2	TRBV18	once	TRBD1	CASSPGDRGGYGYTF	TGTGCCAGCTCACCGGGAGACAGGGGCGGATATGGCTACACCTTC
TRBJ2-3	TRBV6-5	.	.	CASSYSGLPNPDTQYF	TGTGCCAGCAGTTACTCGGGGCTACCGAACCCAGATACGCAGTATTTT